Listed below are T cell receptor beta chains from one sample, sequenced in a study of cytomegalovirus exposure and HLA in healthy donors. Repertoires were generated with immunoSEQ multiplex PCR, while TCRdb's copy carries only in-frame clones and drops some. The repertoire holds over 120,000 clones, with just under 85% as singletons. The sequencing input was PBMCs. The receptors were sampled from a woman aged 60-75 years in good health and CMV-seropositive. CDR3s include the opening cysteine and the closing phenylalanine or tryptophan. Fields, in order: V gene, clone size, J gene, D gene, CDR3 protein, CDR3 DNA. A D gene is named only where the DNA matches it firmly. For some rows the clone size is stated as once, few or many, or as a class when expanded; others skip it.

TRBV28,few,TRBJ2-1,TRBD1,CASSFQPSGGANFRQFF,TGTGCCAGCAGTTTTCAACCCTCAGGGGGCGCTAACTTTCGGCAGTTCTTC
TRBV6-6,-,TRBJ2-7,TRBD2,CASSRTGASGAYEQYF,TGTGCCAGCAGCCGGACTGGGGCTAGCGGTGCCTACGAGCAGTACTTC
TRBV5-1,-,TRBJ2-1,-,CASSPYREQFF,TGCGCCAGCAGCCCCTACCGGGAGCAGTTCTTC
TRBV28,few,TRBJ2-3,-,CASGSGAYTQYF,TGTGCCAGCGGTAGTGGGGCCTATACGCAGTATTTT
TRBV6-1,-,TRBJ2-2,-,CASSDVLAGRAGGSGELFF,TGTGCCAGCAGTGACGTTTTGGCCGGTCGGGCCGGGGGAAGCGGGGAGCTGTTTTTT
TRBV7-9,-,TRBJ1-2,TRBD1,CASSSGQGSYTF,TGTGCCAGCAGCTCCGGACAGGGAAGCTACACCTTC
TRBV6-5,-,TRBJ1-1,TRBD1,CASRQGARTEAFF,TGTGCCAGCAGACAGGGGGCTCGAACTGAAGCTTTCTTT
TRBV2,-,TRBJ1-1,TRBD1,CASRRTGGSTEAFF,TGTGCCAGCAGACGGACAGGGGGCAGCACTGAAGCTTTCTTT
TRBV9,-,TRBJ1-2,-,CASSARDILHGYTF,TGTGCCAGCAGCGCCCGGGACATACTACATGGCTACACCTTC
TRBV27,-,TRBJ1-5,-,CASRGPDTNSNQPQHF,TGTGCCAGCAGGGGCCCCGACACGAATAGCAATCAGCCCCAGCATTTT
TRBV7-2,few,TRBJ1-1,-,CASSLVQGGTEAFF,TGTGCCAGCAGCTTAGTACAGGGTGGCACTGAAGCTTTCTTT
TRBV2,few,TRBJ2-6,TRBD2,CASSGEGYSGANVLTF,TGTGCCAGCAGTGGGGAGGGGTACTCTGGGGCCAACGTCCTGACTTTC
TRBV6-6,-,TRBJ1-3,-,CASSYEGPSAGNTIYF,TGTGCCAGCAGTTACGAGGGCCCCAGCGCTGGAAACACCATATATTTT
TRBV9,-,TRBJ1-5,TRBD1,CASSPRDRWLSSNQPQHF,TGTGCCAGCAGCCCCCGGGACAGGTGGCTCTCTAGCAATCAGCCCCAGCATTTT
TRBV27,few,TRBJ2-3,-,CASSLRRLGRPGDTQYF,TGTGCCAGCAGTTTACGGCGGCTGGGGCGGCCCGGAGATACGCAGTATTTT
TRBV5-6,once,TRBJ1-2,TRBD1,CASSLSWTGANYGYTF,TGTGCCAGCAGCTTGTCTTGGACAGGCGCTAACTATGGCTACACCTTC
TRBV19,few,TRBJ2-5,TRBD2,CASSGTSGRVETQYF,TGTGCCAGTAGTGGGACTAGCGGGAGAGTAGAGACCCAGTACTTC
TRBV11-2,few,TRBJ1-1,-,CASSASSDLNTEAFF,TGTGCCAGCAGCGCATCCAGTGATCTGAACACTGAAGCTTTCTTT
TRBV27,-,TRBJ2-7,-,CASSFEGAYEQYF,TGTGCCAGCAGTTTCGAAGGAGCCTACGAGCAGTACTTC
TRBV2,-,TRBJ2-7,TRBD2,CASSVGLAGYYEQYF,TGTGCCAGCAGTGTTGGGCTAGCGGGATACTACGAGCAGTACTTC
TRBV7-8,-,TRBJ1-1,-,CASSLSGQSNTEAFF,TGTGCCAGCAGCTTATCCGGACAGTCGAACACTGAAGCTTTCTTT
TRBV6-5,-,TRBJ1-5,TRBD1,CASRSGQPNQPQHF,TGTGCCAGCAGGTCGGGACAGCCAAATCAGCCCCAGCATTTT
TRBV6-6,once,TRBJ2-1,-,CASSRSGTTHNEQFF,TGTGCCAGCAGTCGTAGCGGAACTACCCACAATGAGCAGTTCTTC
TRBV11-2,-,TRBJ2-1,TRBD1,CASSLGQGKQFF,TGTGCCAGCAGCCTGGGACAGGGCAAGCAGTTCTTC
TRBV2,-,TRBJ2-7,-,CASSGQYYEQYF,TGTGCCAGCAGTGGACAGTACTACGAGCAGTACTTC
TRBV28,-,TRBJ2-5,-,CASNSPYQETQYF,TGTGCCAGCAATAGCCCGTACCAAGAGACCCAGTACTTC
TRBV28,-,TRBJ1-2,TRBD1,CASLRDRDDYGYTF,TGTGCCAGCCTCCGGGACAGGGACGACTATGGCTACACCTTC
TRBV6-1,-,TRBJ2-7,TRBD1,CASSEAPDRSKYF,TGTGCCAGCAGTGAAGCGCCGGACAGGAGTAAGTACTTC
TRBV28,few,TRBJ1-1,-,CASSPSNGVNTEAFF,TGTGCCAGCAGCCCCAGCAACGGGGTGAACACTGAAGCTTTCTTT
TRBV19,-,TRBJ1-3,-,CASSPEGFHSGNTIYF,TGTGCCAGTAGTCCCGAGGGTTTCCACTCTGGAAACACCATATATTTT
TRBV27,-,TRBJ2-1,TRBD2,CASSPGTSGYNEQFF,TGTGCCAGCAGTCCCGGGACTAGCGGATACAATGAGCAGTTCTTC
TRBV2,-,TRBJ2-7,TRBD2,CASSGLAGGSYEQYF,TGTGCCAGCAGTGGACTAGCGGGAGGGTCCTACGAGCAGTACTTC
TRBV5-1,-,TRBJ2-7,TRBD1,CASSLAPQGAHEQYF,TGCGCCAGCAGCTTGGCCCCCCAGGGGGCCCACGAGCAGTACTTC
TRBV30,-,TRBJ2-7,-,CAWSTNRDEQYF,TGTGCCTGGAGTACGAACAGGGACGAGCAGTACTTC
TRBV30,-,TRBJ2-3,-,CAWSPWGGYTQYF,TGTGCCTGGAGCCCCTGGGGAGGATATACGCAGTATTTT
TRBV6-5,few,TRBJ2-3,TRBD2,CASSYVLAGDTQYF,TGTGCCAGCAGTTACGTCCTAGCGGGAGATACGCAGTATTTT
TRBV29-1,-,TRBJ2-1,TRBD2,CSAVPTSGIYNEQFF,TGCAGCGCCGTCCCGACTAGCGGGATCTACAATGAGCAGTTCTTC
TRBV9,once,TRBJ2-1,TRBD2,CASSFSLAGADNEQFF,TGTGCCAGCAGCTTTTCCTTAGCGGGAGCGGACAATGAGCAGTTCTTC
TRBV9,-,TRBJ1-4,TRBD1,CASSARGEYEKLFF,TGTGCCAGCAGCGCCAGGGGGGAGTATGAAAAACTGTTTTTT
TRBV4-3,-,TRBJ2-1,TRBD1,CASSPGQPQFF,TGCGCCAGCAGCCCGGGACAGCCTCAGTTCTTC
TRBV7-6,-,TRBJ2-4,-,CASSLTQGTGIQYF,TGTGCCAGCAGCTTAACGCAGGGTACGGGCATTCAGTACTTC
TRBV5-4,-,TRBJ1-1,TRBD1,CASSPGTGYEAFF,TGTGCCAGCAGCCCCGGGACAGGCTATGAAGCTTTCTTT
TRBV2,-,TRBJ2-7,-,CASSDPPRDEQYF,TGTGCCAGCAGTGACCCCCCCAGGGACGAGCAGTACTTC
TRBV7-3,-,TRBJ2-1,-,CASSLGARYNEQFF,TGTGCCAGCAGCTTAGGAGCTCGGTACAATGAGCAGTTCTTC
TRBV5-1,once,TRBJ1-4,-,CASSLSTGAEKLFF,TGCGCCAGCAGCTTGAGTACGGGTGCTGAAAAACTGTTTTTT
TRBV5-1,-,TRBJ2-1,-,CASSQPGATYNEQFF,TGCGCCAGCAGCCAGCCCGGAGCTACCTACAATGAGCAGTTCTTC
TRBV1,-,TRBJ1-1,-,CTSSHSGTGLRGMNTEAFF,TGCACCAGCAGCCATTCAGGGACGGGACTAAGAGGTATGAACACTGAAGCTTTCTTT
TRBV2,-,TRBJ2-1,TRBD1,CASRSPVGGQGLNEQFF,TGTGCCAGCAGATCACCTGTAGGGGGACAGGGGCTGAATGAGCAGTTCTTC
TRBV7-9,-,TRBJ2-7,-,CASSLFTGVSSYEQYF,TGTGCCAGCAGCTTATTTACGGGAGTTTCCTCCTACGAGCAGTACTTC
TRBV7-8,once,TRBJ2-7,-,CASSLRVDSASSYEQYF,TGTGCCAGCAGCCTTCGAGTTGACAGTGCGAGCTCCTACGAGCAGTACTTC
TRBV30,-,TRBJ1-2,TRBD1,CAWSPDRGLGYTF,TGTGCCTGGAGTCCCGACAGGGGGCTTGGCTACACCTTC
TRBV27,-,TRBJ2-1,TRBD2,CASSLALYMGGKQFF,TGTGCCAGCAGTTTGGCCCTCTATATGGGGGGGAAACAATTCTTC
TRBV29-1,-,TRBJ1-2,TRBD1,CSVPGTGDGYTF,TGCAGCGTTCCAGGGACAGGGGATGGCTACACCTTC
TRBV7-9,-,TRBJ1-2,-,CASSSWPDRANYGYTF,TGTGCCAGCAGCTCCTGGCCCGACAGAGCTAACTATGGCTACACCTTC
TRBV6-5,-,TRBJ2-3,-,CASSYRSAGTDTQYF,TGTGCCAGCAGTTACAGGAGCGCGGGCACAGATACGCAGTATTTT
TRBV27,-,TRBJ2-5,TRBD2,CASSALAGVGETQYF,TGTGCCAGCAGTGCCTTAGCGGGAGTTGGAGAGACCCAGTACTTC
TRBV5-4,-,TRBJ2-3,-,CASSLVGQQATDTQYF,TGTGCCAGCAGCTTGGTAGGGCAACAGGCCACAGATACGCAGTATTTT
TRBV7-9,-,TRBJ2-2,-,CASSLISGYTGELFF,TGTGCCAGCAGCTTAATTAGCGGTTACACCGGGGAGCTGTTTTTT
TRBV9,-,TRBJ2-5,-,CASSVGGAGQETQYF,TGTGCCAGCAGCGTAGGTGGGGCAGGCCAAGAGACCCAGTACTTC
TRBV7-9,-,TRBJ1-1,-,CASSLSYTEAFF,TGTGCCAGCAGCTTATCCTACACTGAAGCTTTCTTT